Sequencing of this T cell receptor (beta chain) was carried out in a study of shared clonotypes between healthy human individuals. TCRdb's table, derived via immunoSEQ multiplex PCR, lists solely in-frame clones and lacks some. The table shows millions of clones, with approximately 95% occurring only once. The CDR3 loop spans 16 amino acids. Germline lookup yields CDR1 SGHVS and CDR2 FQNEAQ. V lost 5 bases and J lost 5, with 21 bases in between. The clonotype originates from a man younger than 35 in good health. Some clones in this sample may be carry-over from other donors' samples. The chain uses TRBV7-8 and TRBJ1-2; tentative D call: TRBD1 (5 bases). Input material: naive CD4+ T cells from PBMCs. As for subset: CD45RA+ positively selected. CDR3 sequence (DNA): TGTGCCAGCAGCGATTCCCCGGGACGGAAGGAGTATGGCTACACCTTC. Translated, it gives CASSDSPGRKEYGYTF.